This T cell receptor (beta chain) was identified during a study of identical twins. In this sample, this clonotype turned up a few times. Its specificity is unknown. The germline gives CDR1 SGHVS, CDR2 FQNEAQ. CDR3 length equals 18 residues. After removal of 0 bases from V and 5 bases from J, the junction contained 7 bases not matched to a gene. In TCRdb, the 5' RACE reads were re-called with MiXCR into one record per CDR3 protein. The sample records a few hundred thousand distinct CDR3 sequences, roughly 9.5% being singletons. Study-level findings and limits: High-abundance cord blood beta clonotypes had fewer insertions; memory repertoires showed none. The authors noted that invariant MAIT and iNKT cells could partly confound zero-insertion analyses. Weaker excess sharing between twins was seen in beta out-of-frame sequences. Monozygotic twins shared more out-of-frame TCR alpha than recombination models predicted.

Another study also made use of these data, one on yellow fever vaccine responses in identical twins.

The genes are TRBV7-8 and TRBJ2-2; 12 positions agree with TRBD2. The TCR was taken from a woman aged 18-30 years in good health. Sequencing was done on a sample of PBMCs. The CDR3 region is CASSLARLAGARTGELFF. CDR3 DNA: TGTGCCAGCAGCTTAGCGCGACTAGCGGGAGCTAGGACCGGGGAGCTGTTTTTT.